These T cell receptor beta chains were read from a single sample in a study of shared clonotypes between healthy human individuals. TCRdb's copy holds only in-frame clones and misses some; the assay was immunoSEQ multiplex PCR. The sample consists of approximately 500,000 clones, 90% to 97% of them appearing once. Sequenced material: naive CD4+ T cells sorted from blood. Receptor source: a woman in her 30s in good health. The CDR3 runs from the conserved cysteine through the conserved F or W. The order of the fields is D gene, V gene, J gene, CDR3 length, CDR3 DNA, CDR3 protein. The D gene is left open where the match is weak.

-	TRBV27	TRBJ1-3	15	TGTGCCAGCAGTTGGCAAGGGGCGGAAGGCAACACCATATATTTT	CASSWQGAEGNTIYF
-	TRBV5-5	TRBJ1-5	15	TGTGCCAGCAGCGACCGGGACGGAGGTAATCAGCCCCAGCATTTT	CASSDRDGGNQPQHF
-	TRBV27	TRBJ2-7	13	TGTGCCAGCAGTAACAGGAACTCCTACGAGCAGTACTTC	CASSNRNSYEQYF
-	TRBV5-5	TRBJ2-2	18	TGTGCCAGCACCGGCCGAAGCCCCCGACCCCCGAACACCGGGGAGCTGTTTTTT	CASTGRSPRPPNTGELFF
TRBD1	TRBV27	TRBJ2-3	15	TGTGCCAGCAGTAAAGGGACAGGACTCACAGATACGCAGTATTTT	CASSKGTGLTDTQYF
-	TRBV28	TRBJ1-3	14	TGTGCCAGCAGACATCAGGGTAGAGGAAACACCATATATTTT	CASRHQGRGNTIYF
TRBD2	TRBV27	TRBJ2-7	16	TGTGCCAGCAGTTCCTGGTCTAGCGGGTACCCCTACGAGCAGTACTTC	CASSSWSSGYPYEQYF
TRBD1	TRBV7-8	TRBJ2-7	16	TGTGCCAGCAGCTCTTTACAGGGGGCGAATCGCTACGAGCAGTACTTC	CASSSLQGANRYEQYF
TRBD1	TRBV7-9	TRBJ2-7	14	TGTGCCAGCAGCTTCATGGGACAGCCCTACGAGCAGTACTTC	CASSFMGQPYEQYF
TRBD1	TRBV7-7	TRBJ2-7	14	TGTGCCAGCAGCCCAGCAGGGGGTCACTACGAGCAGTACTTC	CASSPAGGHYEQYF
TRBD2	TRBV30	TRBJ2-2	14	TGTGCCTGGAGTCGAGGGAGGGACACCGGGGAGCTGTTTTTT	CAWSRGRDTGELFF